This entry concerns a single TCR beta chain. Original processing methods: Using reference gene primer amplification, nucleated cell counts were estimated. The table came from immunoSEQ multiplex PCR; TCRdb's copy has only in-frame clones and leaves some out. From that table come the V and J calls and clone size; the DNA was used to work out D and trimming. The data contain fewer than 350,000 clones, around 81% of them seen just once; the ten biggest clones take up about 4%. The sample originates from a study of blood T cell repertoires in COVID-19. Trimming took off 0 bases at V and 1 base at J, with 4 bases between the two ends. Germline V gives CDR1 LNHNV, CDR2 YYDKDF (reference sequence). The CDR3 extends over 13 amino acids.

The chain recombines TRBV15 with TRBJ2-7; no clear D gene. This receptor was taken from a woman in her forties or fifties with active or convalescent COVID-19. Sequencing input: peripheral blood. The CDR3 coding sequence is TGTGCCACCAGCAGAGATCCTTCCTACGAGCAGTACTTC. It codes for CATSRDPSYEQYF. Filled out from reference TRBV15 and TRBJ2-7, the complete variable domain reads DAMVIQNPRYQVTQFGKPVTLSCSQTLNHNVMYWYQQKSSQAPKLLFHYYDKDFNNEADTPDNFQSRRPNTSFCFLDIRSPGLGDTAMYLCATSRDPSYEQYFGPGTRLTVT.